One and the same sample provided the 29 T cell receptor beta chains below, sequenced in a study of T cells in Graves' hyperthyroidism and ophthalmopathy. TCR beta CDR3 sequences were amplified from RNA transcripts. The HTBI primer set was used in a first-round RT-PCR of the TCR CDR3. One entry per CDR3 protein, called by TCRdb with MiXCR from the multiplex PCR reads. The sample records around 34,000 distinct CDR3 sequences, 52% being singletons. The sample was blood. These receptors were taken from a woman aged 40 to 50 with Graves' ophthalmopathy.

In this sample, this clonotype turned up many times. CDR3 amino acids: CASSQDLLAASTDTQYF. The CDR3, as DNA: TGCGCCAGCAGCCAAGATCTGCTGGCAGCTAGCACAGATACGCAGTATTTT. The chain has TRBV4-1 and TRBJ2-3; D unclear. In germline, CDR1 is MGHRA, CDR2 YSYEKL. This CDR3 spans 17 amino acids. V was cut by 0 bases and J by 0 bases, with 13 bases left in between.

The table lists this clonotype with many counts. The chain is built from TRBV6-1 and TRBJ2-7, with D uncertain. CDR3 length equals 15 residues. The germline V gene encodes CDR1 MNHNS and CDR2 SASEGT. V was shortened by 6 bases and J by 0 bases, with 15 bases between the two germline ends. The CDR3 sequence is CASSHTAMSSYEQYF. CDR3 coding DNA: TGTGCCAGCAGCCATACAGCGATGAGCTCCTACGAGCAGTACTTC.

The rearrangement uses TRBV11-1 and TRBJ1-2; 7 bases fit TRBD1. The germline V gene encodes CDR1 SGHAT and CDR2 FQDESV (reference sequence). V lost 3 bases and J lost 5; bases outside the gene matches: 12. The CDR3 is 16 amino acids. DNA for the CDR3: TGTGCCAGCAGCTTCGGTCCGCCAGGGGGGACATATGGCTACACCTTC. Its protein product is CASSFGPPGGTYGYTF.

V gene TRBV24-1 combines with J gene TRBJ2-7; 16 bases line up with TRBD2. V lost 7 bases, J lost 6 bases, and 14 bases stayed unmatched. The CDR3 is 18 residues long. Germline values: CDR1 KGHDR, CDR2 SFDVKD. The CDR3 loop is CATRRGLGLAGGPGEQYF. The CDR3 region has the DNA TGTGCCACCAGGAGGGGGCTGGGACTAGCGGGAGGGCCTGGCGAGCAGTACTTC.

This chain connects TRBV20-1 to TRBJ2-7; D is possibly TRBD1 (6 bases). CDR1 is DFQATT and CDR2 is SNEGSKA in the germline V gene (reference sequence). V was clipped by 2 bases and J by 1 base, with 15 bases between them. The CDR3 covers 15 residues. The CDR3 sequence: CSARLSQGPSYEQYF. CDR3 DNA sequence: TGCAGTGCTAGACTCTCCCAGGGGCCGTCCTACGAGCAGTACTTC.

This chain joins TRBV27 and TRBJ1-4; TRBD1 aligns across 8 bases. Trimming removed 2 bases from V and 7 bases from J; junction bases left unmatched: 6. This CDR3 has 15 amino acids. Germline V CDR1 and CDR2: MNHEY, SMNVEV (reference sequence). The CDR3 spells CASSLNTGGGEKLFF. DNA of the CDR3: TGTGCCAGCAGTTTAAACACAGGGGGGGGTGAAAAACTGTTTTTT.

This clonotype was counted ten times or more. Possible read error: a much larger clone is one base away. This chain uses TRBV7-2 with TRBJ2-5, with 9 positions matching TRBD1. Germline CDR1 is SGHTA and CDR2 is FQGNSA. This CDR3 is built from 15 residues. J gave up 5 bases and V 5 bases, and 9 bases lay outside the gene matches. The CDR3 protein is CASSPRTGESETQYF. CDR3 DNA sequence: TGTGCCAGCAGCCCGCGGACAGGGGAGTCGGAGACCCAGTACTTC.

With regard to this clonotype: In this CDR3 the conserved last residue, phenylalanine or tryptophan, is missing, so a read error is likely. The V call is TRBV7-8, the J call TRBJ2-5; a weak D match, TRBD2 (5 bases). There are 16 residues in the CDR3. Germline V CDR1 and CDR2: SGHVS, FQNEAQ. CDR3 bases: TGTGCCAGCATCAATTTTCCGGGTCCCGGGGTAGAGGCCCAGTACCTC. It encodes CASINFPGPGVEAQYL.

Remarks on this clonotype: As the CDR3 is not closed by the conserved phenylalanine or tryptophan, this likely results from a read error. J is TRBJ2-5 and V is TRBV7-9; a weak D match, TRBD2 (7 bases). The V gene lost 5 bases and the J gene lost 2 bases, with 18 bases spanning the gap. CDR1 and CDR2 from the germline V gene are SEHNR and FQNEAQ (reference sequence). The CDR3 consists of 16 residues. For the CDR3, the DNA is TGTGCCAGCAGCCTCCTGGGGGGGGGGCCACAAGAGACCCAGTACGTC. Translated, it gives CASSLLGGGPQETQYV.

This clonotype has a count of ten or more. In DNA, the CDR3 is TGTGCCAGCACCCCGTCCGGCGTAAGCACAGATACGCAGTATTTT. Translated: CASTPSGVSTDTQYF. The chain recombines TRBV9 with TRBJ2-3; no firm D call. The V and J ends lost 6 bases and 0 bases respectively, with 14 bases between them. Per the germline V gene, CDR1 is SGDLS and CDR2 is YYNGEE. This CDR3 region has 15 residues.

The gene calls are TRBV5-8 and TRBJ2-3; D tentatively fits TRBD1 or TRBD2 (5 bases each). This CDR3 has 15 amino acids. Germline V CDR1 and CDR2: SGHTS, YDEGEE. Trimming shortened V by 7 bases and J by 8 bases, and 23 bases separated the two germline ends. CDR3 bases: TGTGCCAGCGGCCCACCGGGACGGGGATTCGGTACGCAGTATTTT. It specifies CASGPPGRGFGTQYF.

The chain uses TRBV24-1 and TRBJ2-1, with a possible D match to TRBD1 (5 bases). This CDR3 has 13 amino acids. CDR1 and CDR2 (germline): KGHDR, SFDVKD. The V end lost 12 bases, the J end lost 2 bases, and 13 bases lay between the germline ends. For the CDR3, the DNA is TGTGCCTTCAGGGAAGGGCCCTACAATGAGCAGTTCTTC. It translates to CAFREGPYNEQFF.

The gene calls are TRBV9 and TRBJ1-1, with D perhaps matching TRBD1 (6 bases). This CDR3 is built from 16 residues. The V gene's germline CDR1 is SGDLS and CDR2 YYNGEE. V was shortened by 7 bases and J by 0 bases, with 19 bases between the two germline ends. The CDR3, as DNA: TGTGCCAGCTCACCATCAAGGACAGCCTTGAACACTGAAGCTTTCTTT. Its protein is CASSPSRTALNTEAFF. Together with reference TRBV9 and TRBJ1-1, the CDR3 gives the full variable domain: DSGVTQTPKHLITATGQRVTLRCSPRSGDLSVYWYQQSLDQGLQFLIQYYNGEERAKGNILERFSAQQFPDLHSELNLSSLELGDSALYFCASSPSRTALNTEAFFGQGTRLTVV.

This chain joins TRBV9 and TRBJ2-7; D perhaps matches TRBD2 (7 bases). This CDR3 region has 15 residues. Germline V gives CDR1 SGDLS, CDR2 YYNGEE. V was cut by 0 bases and J by 0 bases, with 10 bases left in between. CDR3 nucleotides: TGTGCCAGCAGCGTAGAGGGAGGGGGCTCCTACGAGCAGTACTTC. This codes for CASSVEGGGSYEQYF. The full variable domain, rest sourced from reference TRBV9 and TRBJ2-7, is DSGVTQTPKHLITATGQRVTLRCSPRSGDLSVYWYQQSLDQGLQFLIQYYNGEERAKGNILERFSAQQFPDLHSELNLSSLELGDSALYFCASSVEGGGSYEQYFGPGTRLTVT.

This clonotype was seen repeatedly, ten times or more. The germline gene is not matched at one end of the junction; a read error may be the cause. The chain uses TRBV20-1 and TRBJ2-5; D may be TRBD1 or TRBD2 (5 bases each). CDR1 DFQATT and CDR2 SNEGSKA come from the germline V gene (reference sequence). The CDR3 totals 14 residues. CDR3 loop: CSARGRWYQETQYF. The CDR3 region has the DNA TGTAGTGCTCGGGGACGGTGGTACCAAGAGACCCAGTACTTC.

V is TRBV20-1 and J is TRBJ2-2; 10 bases align to TRBD1. This CDR3 spans 14 amino acids. Germline V gene lookup returns CDR1 DFQATT and CDR2 SNEGSKA (reference sequence). The junction had 3 bases not matched to a gene; V was cut back by 5 bases and J by 3 bases. The CDR3 region is CSARQGADTGELFF. The CDR3 coding sequence is TGCAGTGCTCGACAGGGGGCGGACACCGGGGAGCTGTTTTTT.

A word on this clonotype: The junction does not match germline at one end; this may be a read error. The V call is TRBV9, the J call TRBJ1-1, with TRBD1 matching over 7 bases. Germline-derived CDR1 and CDR2 are SGDLS and YYNGEE. The CDR3 loop spans 15 amino acids. CDR3 amino acids: CASSANQGVNTEAFF. The CDR3 DNA reads TGTGCCAGCAGCGCAAACCAGGGGGTGAACACTGAAGCTTTCTTC.

This clonotype was counted once. This sequence joins TRBV7-3 and TRBJ1-4, with 7 bases aligning to TRBD1. CDR1 is SGHTA and CDR2 is FQGTGA in the germline V gene. This CDR3 is 13 amino acids long. J lost 9 bases, V lost 6 bases, and 7 bases had no gene match. The CDR3, as DNA: TGTGCCAGCAGTCAAGGGACAGACCAAAAACTGTTTTTT. The encoded protein is CASSQGTDQKLFF. Complete variable domain (other parts from reference TRBV7-3 and TRBJ1-4): GAGVSQTPSNKVTEKGKYVELRCDPISGHTALYWYRQSLGQGPEFLIYFQGTGAADDSGLPNDRFFAVRPEGSVSTLKIQRTERGDSAVYLCASSQGTDQKLFFGSGTQLSVL.

The chain recombines TRBV20-1 with TRBJ2-1, with D possibly being TRBD2 (5 bases). V gave up 3 bases and J gave up 5 bases, with 20 bases separating them. There are 16 residues in the CDR3. The germline V gene has CDR1 DFQATT and CDR2 SNEGSKA (reference sequence). The CDR3 protein is CSARDVGGRPDNEQFF. The DNA of the CDR3 is TGCAGTGCTAGGGATGTTGGCGGGCGGCCCGACAATGAGCAGTTCTTC.

This clonotype is medium-sized (0.01 to 0.1%) within its sample. The chain employs TRBV29-1 and TRBJ1-2, with 9 bases aligning to TRBD1. The CDR3 spans 13 residues. V was clipped by 7 bases and J by 4 bases; unmatched bases: 7. Germline V lookup: CDR1 SQVTM, CDR2 ANQGSEA. CDR3 residues: CSGRQGDGYGYTF. The CDR3 DNA reads TGCAGCGGGAGACAGGGGGACGGCTATGGCTACACCTTC.

This clonotype was seen repeatedly, ten times or more. The chain carries TRBV6-2 or TRBV6-3 and TRBJ2-3; 7 bases fit TRBD1. The ends lost 5 bases at V and 2 bases at J; junction bases unmatched: 10. CDR1 MNHEY and CDR2 SVGEGT come from the germline V gene. The CDR3 loop spans 16 amino acids. In DNA, the CDR3 is TGTGCCAGCAGTCCACACCTGGGACAGTCCACAGATACGCAGTATTTT. It translates to CASSPHLGQSTDTQYF.

The J gene is TRBJ1-1, the V gene TRBV20-1; no firm D call. Looked up from germline, CDR1 is DFQATT and CDR2 is SNEGSKA (reference sequence). The V gene lost 5 bases and the J gene lost 1 base, with 8 bases spanning the gap. CDR3 length: 12 amino acids. The CDR3 spells CSAPDRNTEAFF. CDR3 DNA: TGCAGTGCTCCAGACCGGAACACTGAAGCTTTCTTT.

With respect to this clonotype: Since no conserved phenylalanine or tryptophan closes the CDR3, a read error is the likely cause. The chain recombines TRBV6-5 with TRBJ1-1; 8 bases map to TRBD1. J lost 3 bases, V lost 2 bases, and 2 bases had no gene match. The CDR3 totals 14 residues. The V gene's germline CDR1 is MNHEY and CDR2 SVGAGI. The CDR3 sequence is CASSYETGDTEAFL. DNA of the CDR3: TGTGCCAGCAGTTACGAGACAGGGGACACTGAAGCTTTCCTT.

The DNA of the CDR3 is TGTGCCAGCAGTGACTCGACAGGGGCGAACACCGGGGAGCTGTTTTTT. It yields the protein CASSDSTGANTGELFF. This chain uses TRBV6-4 with TRBJ2-2; 8 bases agree with TRBD1. The CDR3 has 16 amino acids. Losses at the gene ends were 0 bases for V and 0 bases for J; bases not matched to a gene: 0. CDR1 is MRHNA and CDR2 is SNTAGT in the germline V gene.

The V gene is TRBV2, the J gene TRBJ2-1; the match to TRBD2 covers 11 bases. The trim removed 8 bases at V and 9 bases at J, leaving 6 bases unmatched. Germline loops: CDR1 SNHLY, CDR2 FYNNEI. The CDR3 spans 13 residues. The DNA of the CDR3 is TGTGCCAGCGTACTAGCGGGAGCCCCTGAGCAGTTCTTC. Translating it yields CASVLAGAPEQFF.

This clonotype was detected many times. The chain carries TRBV15 and TRBJ2-6; D is unresolved. CDR1 is LNHNV and CDR2 is YYDKDF in the germline V gene (reference sequence). V was cut by 1 base and J by 0 bases, with 7 bases left in between. The CDR3 is 16 residues long. CDR3 loop: CATSRVAVSGANVLTF. DNA for the CDR3: TGTGCCACCAGCAGAGTTGCGGTCTCTGGGGCCAACGTCCTGACTTTC.

In this sample, this clonotype turned up many times. The chain combines TRBV11-3 with TRBJ2-7; 9 bases map to TRBD1. V shed 5 bases and J 6 bases; nucleotides not matched to a gene: 5. CDR3 length: 13 residues. Germline V lookup: CDR1 SGHNT, CDR2 YENEEA. As DNA, the CDR3 is TGTGCCAGCAGCCCGGGACAGGGAGCCGAGCAGTACTTC. Protein: CASSPGQGAEQYF.

The chain recombines TRBV7-3 with TRBJ2-7; 13 nucleotides match TRBD2. Per germline, CDR1 SGHTA and CDR2 FQGTGA. Germline trimming cut 7 bases from V and 6 bases from J; bases unmatched to any gene: 12. The CDR3 extends over 16 amino acids. CDR3 amino acids: CASTDTGTSGAGEQYF. CDR3 nucleotides: TGTGCCAGCACCGACACCGGGACTAGCGGGGCCGGCGAGCAGTACTTC.

To note about this clonotype: It may be a read error: a sequence one base away is much more abundant. V and J are TRBV3-1 and TRBJ2-5; D ambiguous. Trimming left V 4 bases short and J 7 bases short, with 13 bases between. This CDR3 spans 13 amino acids. Germline V gene sequence: CDR1 LGHDT, CDR2 YNNKEL (reference sequence). The CDR3 loop reads CASSPLGAVTQYF. The CDR3 DNA is TGTGCCAGCAGCCCCTTAGGTGCGGTGACCCAGTACTTC.